This T cell receptor (beta chain) was profiled in a study of STAT5B mutations in CD4+ large granular lymphocyte leukemia (dated by TCRdb to between 2021 and 2024). Some background on the complete study: Among the healthy controls, the CDR3 'QG' motif was associated with a particular HLA allele. The study compared the TCRbeta repertoires of patients with CD4+ T-cell large granular lymphocyte leukemia against the TCRbeta repertoires of healthy blood donors. Flow cytometry on FACSCanto II or FACSVerse confirmed that purified fractions exceeded 95% purity among lymphocytes.

The healthy control group was made up of 40 or so blood donors, and the Finnish Red Cross blood service supplied their buffy coats. All TCR-sequenced material derived from peripheral blood: patient blood samples and healthy donor buffy coats. Peripheral blood mononuclear cells were isolated by Ficoll-Hypaque gradient centrifugation. Magnetic purification was used to isolate CD4+ cells from the buffy coats of the healthy controls. The Gentra Puregene Cell and Tissue kit was used for genomic DNA extraction, and quantification was performed on a Qubit 2.0 fluorometer. Note on this clone: Which antigen it targets is not known. No much larger clonotype is one base removed from it; base qualities were not supplied.

What the work shows at the level of the full study, not this receptor alone: Enrichment of TRBV06-family usage was observed among the top patient clones (8/27) relative to healthy controls (2/35). Data were not HLA-matched; higher clonality in CD4+ versus CD8+ T-LGLL could reflect the relatively small sample size. Compared with healthy CD4+ repertoires, CD4-sorted patient repertoires appeared more clonal, and this difference remained even after the putative leukemic clones were removed. The main leukemic clonotypes were found to be private to each patient, although more than 20% of the main leukemic clonotypes were detected at low frequency in the non-leukemic repertoires of other patients.

The immunoSEQ assay at survey resolution was applied to genomic DNA for sequencing of TCRbeta rearrangements. As for the original processing: A lowest detectable productive clonotype frequency of 2.59 x 10-5 was observed in the TCR sequencing data. Only productive TCRbeta rearrangements, meaning sequences that were complete and in-frame, were kept for the analyses. Simpson clonality, calculated in the immunoSEQ Analyzer version 3.0, was used as the measure of sample clonality. Clones were binned by frequency as very rare, small, medium, large (1-20%) or hyperexpanded (>20%). Generation probabilities were estimated with OLGA 1.2.3, V-gene circos plots were made with VDJtools, specificities were searched in VDJdb, and CDR3 motifs were identified with GLIPH. Drawn from immuneACCESS, this table holds only the in-frame rearrangements with V and J called that TCRdb kept. Clones are partly lost; checked studies trace under half to an unresolved V gene and leave the rest unexplained. V, J and clone size derive from that table, while D and trimming were established from the DNA sequence. This sample has some 45,000 clones in its table, and 80% to 90% of those were observed once. About 2.5% of the sample rests with the top ten.

Clipping removes 2 bases from V and 3 bases from J, with 1 as the unmatched junction base count. The CDR3, from cysteine to phenylalanine, totals 13 residues. The DNA shown is the 39-base CDR3, in frame from base 1. Looking up the germline V gene yields CDR1 SGHRS and CDR2 YFSETQ. The sample consisted of CD4+ T cells from blood buffy coats. This TCR was recovered from a human donor in good health. The rearrangement combines TRBV5-1 with TRBJ1-1; 7 bases in the middle match TRBD1. Here the CDR3 is given as CASSFDRDTEAFF. Here is the DNA: TGCGCCAGCAGCTTCGACAGGGACACTGAAGCTTTCTTT. This CDR3, with the reference TRBV5-1 and TRBJ1-1 proteins standing in past its ends, gives the full variable domain KAGVTQTPRYLIKTRGQQVTLSCSPISGHRSVSWYQQTPGQGLQFLFEYFSETQRNKGNFPGRFSGRQFSNSRSEMNVSTLELGDSALYLCASSFDRDTEAFFGQGTRLTVV.